These T cell receptor beta chains were read from a single sample in a study of control samples from healthy donors and cancer patients. Generated by immunoSEQ multiplex PCR, the TCRdb table keeps only in-frame clones and is missing some. There are approximately 180,000 clones in the sample; approximately 94% occur only once, and approximately 1.4% lies in the top ten. Input material: blood. The receptors stem from a woman aged 18 to 35 in good health. Each CDR3 is given with its conserved first and last residue. A D gene is named only where the DNA matches it firmly. The size field is filled for only some rows; it gives once, few, many or a size class.

>TRBD2|TRBJ2-5|15|-|TRBV7-2
TGTGCCAGCAACCCCCGGACTAGCGGGAAAGAGACCCAGTACTTC
CASNPRTSGKETQYF
>-|TRBJ1-2|14|-|TRBV25-1
TGTGCCAGCAGTGCGGGACCTACTAACTATGGCTACACCTTC
CASSAGPTNYGYTF
>TRBD2|TRBJ2-1|16|-|TRBV10-3
TGTGCCATCAGTGACCCCGGGACTAGCGCCTACAATGAGCAGTTCTTC
CAISDPGTSAYNEQFF
>-|TRBJ1-2|13|-|TRBV11-2
TGTGCCAGCAGCTTGCAGGGGTTCTATGGCTACACCTTC
CASSLQGFYGYTF
>-|TRBJ1-2|14|-|TRBV14
TGTGCCAGCAGCCAAGATGAACTGGTCTATGGCTACACCTTC
CASSQDELVYGYTF
>-|TRBJ1-6|14|-|TRBV6-5
TGTGCCAGCACAGGGACTCCCTATAATTCACCCCTCCACTTT
CASTGTPYNSPLHF
>TRBD2|TRBJ2-5|14|-|TRBV19
TGTGCCAGTAGGGGAAGGACTAGCGGTGAGACCCAGTACTTC
CASRGRTSGETQYF
>-|TRBJ1-2|15|-|TRBV6-5
TGTGCCAGCAGTTACTCGGCGGCTAACAACTATGGCTACACCTTC
CASSYSAANNYGYTF
>-|TRBJ1-1|13|-|TRBV12-5
TGTGCTAGTGGCCGCAGGGGGAACACTGAAGCTTTCTTT
CASGRRGNTEAFF
>-|TRBJ2-1|11|-|TRBV2
TGTGCCAGCAGGAACTACAATGAGCAGTTCTTC
CASRNYNEQFF
>-|TRBJ1-1|14|-|TRBV2
TGTGCCAGCAGTGTTGAGGGGCCCTACACTGAAGCTTTCTTT
CASSVEGPYTEAFF
>-|TRBJ2-2|17|-|TRBV29-1
TGCAGCCAGGCCACGATGGGCGGACTCTCGAACACCGGGGAGCTGTTTTTT
CSQATMGGLSNTGELFF
>TRBD1|TRBJ1-2|16|-|TRBV5-1
TGCGCCAGCAGCTCTTATACAGGGGCCCAGGGCTATGGCTACACCTTC
CASSSYTGAQGYGYTF
>-|TRBJ1-1|14|-|TRBV6-5
TGTGCCAGCATCGTCTCAGGGGAGAAAACTGAAGCTTTCTTT
CASIVSGEKTEAFF
>-|TRBJ2-3|13|-|TRBV3-1/TRBV3-2
TGTGCCAGCAGCCAACTCTCCACAGATACGCAGTATTTT
CASSQLSTDTQYF
>TRBD2|TRBJ2-7|15|once|TRBV3-1/TRBV3-2
TGTGCCAGCAGCCCCTCTAGCGGGGGGGCTTACGAGCAGTACTTC
CASSPSSGGAYEQYF
>-|TRBJ2-2|15|-|TRBV7-2
TGTGCCAGCAGCTTATTCCAGAGGGGCACCGGGGAGCTGTTTTTT
CASSLFQRGTGELFF
>TRBD1|TRBJ2-5|13|-|TRBV5-4
TGTGCCAGCAGGAGACAGGGCCAAGAGACCCAGTACTTC
CASRRQGQETQYF
>TRBD1|TRBJ2-7|15|once|TRBV5-6
TGTGCCAGCAGCTTTAGGCAGGGGGCTACCTACGAGCAGTACTTC
CASSFRQGATYEQYF
>TRBD1|TRBJ2-7|14|-|TRBV28
TGTGCCAGCAGTCTCATACAGGGGACGGGCGAGCAGTACTTC
CASSLIQGTGEQYF
>-|TRBJ1-2|13|-|TRBV5-6
TGTGCCAGCACTAGACCACGGAACTATGGCTACACCTTC
CASTRPRNYGYTF
>-|TRBJ1-6|15|-|TRBV5-6
TGTGCCAGCAGCTTGGTCAGCAGGGAGGGGTCACCCCTCCACTTT
CASSLVSREGSPLHF
>-|TRBJ1-1|13|-|TRBV6-5
TGTGCCAGCAGTTACATACAGAACACTGAAGCTTTCTTT
CASSYIQNTEAFF
>TRBD1|TRBJ1-1|15|-|TRBV25-1
TGTGCCAGCAGTGCTCGGACAGGGGTGGACACTGAAGCTTTCTTT
CASSARTGVDTEAFF